This TCR beta chain was sequenced during a study of T cell clonotyping in hematopoietic cell transplantation. Germline lookup yields CDR1 MNHNS and CDR2 SASEGT. This CDR3 is built from 17 residues. V was pared by 4 bases and J by 0 bases, with 9 bases of the junction left unmatched. The method was immunoSEQ multiplex PCR; TCRdb's version includes in-frame clones alone and lacks a portion of them. The table lists roughly 14,000 clones, approximately 90% of them singletons. Sequencing used PBMCs, obtained 100 days after allogeneic stem cell transplant. The rearrangement uses TRBV6-1 and TRBJ1-5, with 7 nucleotides matching TRBD1. The source of this sequence is a male patient in his fifties who had an allogeneic stem cell transplant from an unrelated donor, so T cells may come from the graft donor. Some clones in this sample may be carry-over from other donors' samples. The CDR3 here is CASSAIWDSNSNQPQHF. As DNA, the CDR3 is TGTGCCAGCAGTGCTATCTGGGACAGCAATAGCAATCAGCCCCAGCATTTT.